This TCR beta chain was sequenced for a study of Ad26.COV2.S vaccination and SARS-CoV-2 variants. Study-level results: Vaccinees reportedly had broad spike-specific CD8+ and CD4+ T cell responses.

Trimming removed 5 bases from V and 6 bases from J, with 20 bases in between. The CDR3 loop spans 15 amino acids. CDR1 is SGHRS and CDR2 is YFSETQ in the germline V gene. About this clone: Its antigen is not identified.

The protocol was immunoSEQ multiplex PCR, while the TCRdb copy is restricted to in-frame clones and leaves out a portion. Of fewer than 300,000 clones listed, roughly 86% were seen once; the top ten hold about 3.5%. Treatment meaning: some 20 received Ad26.COV2.S at low or high dose, single or two shots; 5 received placebo; per-sample allocation not given. Sampling was done on day 63 after the first vaccine or placebo injection. The sequencing here drew on peripheral blood, taken in a trial of Ad26.COV2.S vaccine versus placebo. The sequence derives from a person aged 18-60 years who received the Ad26.COV2.S COVID-19 vaccine or a placebo. V usage is TRBV5-1 and J usage is TRBJ1-2; perhaps TRBD1 as D (5 bases). This CDR3 is CASSPSSGLLNGYTF. DNA of the CDR3: TGCGCCAGCAGTCCGTCCTCAGGGTTGTTAAATGGCTACACCTTC. Looking up the rest from reference TRBV5-1 and TRBJ1-2 gives the full variable domain: KAGVTQTPRYLIKTRGQQVTLSCSPISGHRSVSWYQQTPGQGLQFLFEYFSETQRNKGNFPGRFSGRQFSNSRSEMNVSTLELGDSALYLCASSPSSGLLNGYTFGSGTRLTVV.